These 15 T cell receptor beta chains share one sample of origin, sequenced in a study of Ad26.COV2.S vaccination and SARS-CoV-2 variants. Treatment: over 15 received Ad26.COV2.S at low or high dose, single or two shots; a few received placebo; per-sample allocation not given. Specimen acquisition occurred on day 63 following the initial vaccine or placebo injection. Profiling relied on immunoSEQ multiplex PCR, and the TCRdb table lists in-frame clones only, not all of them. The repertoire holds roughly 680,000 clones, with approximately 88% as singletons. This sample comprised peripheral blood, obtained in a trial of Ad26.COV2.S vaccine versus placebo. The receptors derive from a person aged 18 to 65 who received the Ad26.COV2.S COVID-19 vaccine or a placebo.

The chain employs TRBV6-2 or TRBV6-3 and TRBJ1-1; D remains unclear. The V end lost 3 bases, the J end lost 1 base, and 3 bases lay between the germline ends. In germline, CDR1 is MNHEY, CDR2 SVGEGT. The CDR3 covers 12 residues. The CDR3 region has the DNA TGTGCCAGCAGTTATCCGAACACTGAAGCTTTCTTT. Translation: CASSYPNTEAFF.

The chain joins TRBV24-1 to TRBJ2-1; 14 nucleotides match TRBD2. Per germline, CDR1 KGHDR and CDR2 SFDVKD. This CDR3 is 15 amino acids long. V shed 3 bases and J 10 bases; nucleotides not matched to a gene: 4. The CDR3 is CATSDTGLAGVEQFF. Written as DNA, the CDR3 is TGTGCCACCAGTGATACGGGACTAGCGGGAGTCGAGCAGTTCTTC.

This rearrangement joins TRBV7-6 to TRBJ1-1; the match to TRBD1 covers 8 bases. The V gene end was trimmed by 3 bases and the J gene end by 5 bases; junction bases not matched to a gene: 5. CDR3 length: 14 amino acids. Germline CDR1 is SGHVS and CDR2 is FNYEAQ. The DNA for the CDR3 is TGTGCCAGCAGCTTGACCCACAGGGGGACTGAAGCTTTCTTT. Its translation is CASSLTHRGTEAFF.

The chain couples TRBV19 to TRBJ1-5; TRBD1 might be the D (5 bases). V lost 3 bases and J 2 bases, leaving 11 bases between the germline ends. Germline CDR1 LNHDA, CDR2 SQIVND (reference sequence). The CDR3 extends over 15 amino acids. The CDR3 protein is CASSIYTGGNQPQHF. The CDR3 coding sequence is TGTGCCAGTAGTATTTATACGGGGGGCAATCAGCCCCAGCATTTT.

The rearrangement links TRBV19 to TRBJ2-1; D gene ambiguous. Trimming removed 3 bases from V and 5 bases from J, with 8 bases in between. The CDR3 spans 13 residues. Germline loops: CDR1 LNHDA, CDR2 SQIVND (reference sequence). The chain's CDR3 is CASSIGLNNEQFF. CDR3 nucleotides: TGTGCCAGTAGTATCGGTCTGAACAATGAGCAGTTCTTC.

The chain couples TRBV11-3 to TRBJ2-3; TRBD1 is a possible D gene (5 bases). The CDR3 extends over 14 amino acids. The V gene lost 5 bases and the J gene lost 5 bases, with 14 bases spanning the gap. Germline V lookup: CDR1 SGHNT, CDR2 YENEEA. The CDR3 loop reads CASSRFGAGDTQYF. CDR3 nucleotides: TGTGCCAGCAGCCGATTTGGGGCTGGAGATACGCAGTATTTT.

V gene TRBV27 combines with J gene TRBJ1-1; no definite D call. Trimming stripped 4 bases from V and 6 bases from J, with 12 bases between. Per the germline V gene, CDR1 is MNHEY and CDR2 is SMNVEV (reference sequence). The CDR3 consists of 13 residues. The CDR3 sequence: CASSSLDKAEAFF. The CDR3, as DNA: TGTGCCAGCAGTTCCCTCGACAAGGCTGAAGCTTTCTTT.

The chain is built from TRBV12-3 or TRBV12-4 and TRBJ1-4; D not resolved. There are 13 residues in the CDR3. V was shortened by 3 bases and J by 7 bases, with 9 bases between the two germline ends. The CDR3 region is CASSFHTGEKLFF. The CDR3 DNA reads TGTGCCAGCAGTTTCCATACGGGTGAAAAACTGTTTTTT.

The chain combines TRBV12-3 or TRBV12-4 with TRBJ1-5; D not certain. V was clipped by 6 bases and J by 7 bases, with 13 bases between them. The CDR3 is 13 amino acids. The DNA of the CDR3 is TGTGCCAGCAGCCAGACTAGGGCACAGCCCCAGCATTTT. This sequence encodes CASSQTRAQPQHF.

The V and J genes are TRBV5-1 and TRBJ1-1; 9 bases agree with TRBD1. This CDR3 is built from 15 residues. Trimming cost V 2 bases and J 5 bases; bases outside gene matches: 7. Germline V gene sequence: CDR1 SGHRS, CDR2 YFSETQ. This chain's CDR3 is CASSFKNRGRTEAFF. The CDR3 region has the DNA TGCGCCAGCAGCTTCAAGAACAGGGGGCGGACTGAAGCTTTCTTT.

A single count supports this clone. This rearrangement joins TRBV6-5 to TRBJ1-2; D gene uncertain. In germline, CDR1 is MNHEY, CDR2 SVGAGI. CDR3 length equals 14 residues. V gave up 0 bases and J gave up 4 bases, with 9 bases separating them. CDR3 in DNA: TGTGCCAGCAGTTACTCGGGCATGTTCTATGGCTACACCTTC. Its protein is CASSYSGMFYGYTF.

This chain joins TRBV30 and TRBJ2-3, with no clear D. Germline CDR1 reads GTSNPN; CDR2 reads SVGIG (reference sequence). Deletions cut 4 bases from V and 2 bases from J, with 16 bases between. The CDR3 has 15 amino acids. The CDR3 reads CAWNSAAHTTDTQYF. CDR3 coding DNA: TGTGCCTGGAATTCGGCAGCTCACACCACAGATACGCAGTATTTT.

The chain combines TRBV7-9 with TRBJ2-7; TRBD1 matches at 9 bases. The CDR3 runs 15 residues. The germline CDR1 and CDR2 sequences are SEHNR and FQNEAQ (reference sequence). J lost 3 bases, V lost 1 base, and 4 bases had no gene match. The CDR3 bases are TGTGCCAGCAGCTTAGACGGGACAGGGAACTACGAGCAGTACTTC. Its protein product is CASSLDGTGNYEQYF.

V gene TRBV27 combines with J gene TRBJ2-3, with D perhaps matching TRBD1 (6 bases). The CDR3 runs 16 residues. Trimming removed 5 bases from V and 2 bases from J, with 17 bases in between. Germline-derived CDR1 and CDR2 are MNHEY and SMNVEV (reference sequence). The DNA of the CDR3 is TGTGCCAGCAGTCAGGGGACGGTTGGGGCCACAGATACGCAGTATTTT. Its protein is CASSQGTVGATDTQYF.

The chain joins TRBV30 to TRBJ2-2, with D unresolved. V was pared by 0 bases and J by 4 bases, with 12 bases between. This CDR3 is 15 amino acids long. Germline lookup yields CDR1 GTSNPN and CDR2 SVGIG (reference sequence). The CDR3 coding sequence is TGTGCCTGGAGTGTGGCCTACCGGGCCACCGGGGAGCTGTTTTTT. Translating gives CAWSVAYRATGELFF.